This entry describes one T cell receptor beta chain. The antigen remains unidentified. This CDR3 is also generated by other DNA sequences in the sample. What was sequenced were expressed TCRB transcripts, since all of the isolated RNA had been reverse transcribed. Clones were sequenced by immunoSEQ multiplex PCR, and TCRdb holds only the in-frame ones, with some missing. The sample lists 900,000 or so clones, 17% occurring once. The CDR3 extends over 12 amino acids. V dropped 5 bases and J dropped 3 bases, with 6 bases sitting between them. The germline gives CDR1 SGHAT, CDR2 FQNNGV. These data belong to a study of beta chain features in type 1 diabetes. Study in general: The number of sorted cells examined across all samples was around 110 million.

Study findings and constraints: VDJ junctions in type 1 diabetes patients carried more deletions and fewer insertions.

Specimen: naive CD4+ T cells from blood. The clonotype comes from a young woman in good health. The chain combines TRBV11-2 with TRBJ2-3; D is unresolved. CDR3 sequence (DNA): TGTGCCAGCAGCCTAGGGACAGATACGCAGTATTTT. It encodes CASSLGTDTQYF.